These T cell receptor beta chains were read from a single sample in a study of monozygotic twins with inflammatory bowel disease. TCRdb reprocessed the 5' RACE reads and stores each CDR3 protein as one record, lacking DNA. This sample's clone table lists about 150,000 distinct CDR3 sequences. Source material: blood. All receptors derive from a human donor with ulcerative colitis or Crohn's disease, or a healthy co-twin of an affected twin (not recorded which). Both conserved end residues are part of each CDR3.

>TRBJ1-5|TRBV13
CASSSSTTGPVGNQPQHF
>TRBJ2-1|TRBV19
CASSPDSYNEQFF
>TRBJ1-1|TRBV3-1
CASSHSIVGGNTEAFF
>TRBJ2-7|TRBV18
CASSPGREKYEQYF
>TRBJ2-7|TRBV7-9
CASSAVPSGRVYEQYF
>TRBJ1-4|TRBV18
CASSLFTTTNEKLFF
>TRBJ2-3|TRBV18
CASSPLNRGSSGTDTQYF
>TRBJ1-3|TRBV29-1
CSASRQEFSGNTIYF
>TRBJ2-1|TRBV5-1
CASSPGSSYNEQFF
>TRBJ1-4|TRBV4-3
CASSQNRTEKLFF
>TRBJ2-7|TRBV21-1
CASSNLLGQGTYEQYF
>TRBJ2-3|TRBV5-1
CASSTGQGADTQYF
>TRBJ1-1|TRBV6-5
CASSYDRANTEAFF
>TRBJ1-4|TRBV12-3/TRBV12-4
CASMGVAEKLFF
>TRBJ2-7|TRBV27
CASSRQGVGYEQYF
>TRBJ1-5|TRBV19
CASSFPAGAGQPQHF
>TRBJ2-3|TRBV20-1
CSGELAGEDTQYF